Described below is a single T cell receptor (beta chain) sequence and its context. Its antigen is not known. Since a much larger clone is just one base distant, this may be a read error. In TCRdb, the 5' RACE reads were re-called with MiXCR into one record per CDR3 protein. The profile covers just under 600,000 distinct CDR3 sequences, with roughly 13% appearing a single time and 11% to 15% taken by the ten largest. These data are taken from a study of T cells after yellow fever vaccination. Background on the study: Where fractions had low cell numbers, libraries were prepared from them with the SMART-Seq v4 Ultra Low Input RNA kit.

Whole-study findings and limits: Abundant clonotypes from the bulk population could get into FACS-sorted repertoires as contaminants. A weaker but faster secondary response was observed, peaking on day 5 versus 15.

This CDR3 has 12 residues. The germline CDR1 and CDR2 sequences are SGHDN and FVKESK. V lost 0 bases to trimming and J lost 6 bases, with 3 bases between them. The source was PBMCs, collected on the day of the yellow fever booster vaccination. This chain joins TRBV14 and TRBJ2-1; D uncertain. The TCR comes from a man in his thirties or forties who received the YFV17D yellow fever vaccine. CDR3 bases: TGTGCCAGCAGCCAAGATTTCAATGAGCAGTTCTTC. Translating gives CASSQDFNEQFF.